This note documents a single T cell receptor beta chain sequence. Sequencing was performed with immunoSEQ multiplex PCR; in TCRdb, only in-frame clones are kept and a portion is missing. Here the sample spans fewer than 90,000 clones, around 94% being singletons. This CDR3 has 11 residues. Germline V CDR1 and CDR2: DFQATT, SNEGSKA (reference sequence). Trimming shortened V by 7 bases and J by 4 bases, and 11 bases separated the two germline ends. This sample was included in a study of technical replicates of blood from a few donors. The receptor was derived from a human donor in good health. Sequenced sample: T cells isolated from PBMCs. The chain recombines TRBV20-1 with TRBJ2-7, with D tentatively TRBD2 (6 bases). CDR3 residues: CSGLVLYEQYF. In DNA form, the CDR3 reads TGCAGTGGACTAGTTTTGTACGAGCAGTACTTC.